The sequence of this T cell receptor beta chain was determined in a study of OX40 agonist ivuxolimab in advanced cancers. Study results and caveats: Some nonresponders additionally presented with little normalized T-cell clonal expansion.

Autoimmune disease history or systemic immunosuppression meant exclusion. Concerning this clone itself: Its antigen remains unidentified.

Produced via immunoSEQ multiplex PCR; TCRdb's table is partial and in-frame only. This table holds fewer than 60,000 clones, roughly 85% found once. This CDR3 region has 15 residues. V shed 0 bases and J 7 bases; nucleotides not matched to a gene: 5. The germline V gene encodes CDR1 SGHRS and CDR2 YFSETQ. The sequence was collected from an adult with an advanced solid tumor such as melanoma, head and neck, liver or kidney cancer. This chain joins TRBV5-1 and TRBJ2-3, with 10 bases lining up with TRBD2. The sequencing used CD4+ or CD8+ T cells sorted from blood, collected in a trial of the OX40 agonist ivuxolimab. The CDR3 here is CASSLVASGRNTQYF. In nucleotides, the CDR3 is TGCGCCAGCAGCTTGGTGGCTAGCGGGAGAAATACGCAGTATTTT.